The sequence of this TCR beta chain was determined in a study of shared clonotypes between healthy human individuals. Overall study results and limits: As a rule, naive subsets had a larger estimated richness than memory subsets.

Assay: immunoSEQ multiplex PCR; the TCRdb copy retains only in-frame clones and omits some. Of about 1.5 million clones in the sample, roughly 97% were seen once. Turning to this clone: No antigen is known for it.

The germline V gene encodes CDR1 SGDLS and CDR2 YYNGEE. Trimming cost V 1 base and J 5 bases, with 12 bases left between them. The length of the CDR3 is 14 residues. V usage is TRBV9 and J usage is TRBJ2-5; no clear D. The sequencing input was naive CD4+ T cells sorted from blood. The subset is: CD45RA+ positively selected. This TCR was sampled from a man aged 30-40 years in good health. CDR3 in DNA: TGTGCCAGCAGCGTATCCCCTTTACCTGAGACCCAGTACTTC. This encodes CASSVSPLPETQYF. Complete variable domain (other parts from reference TRBV9 and TRBJ2-5): DSGVTQTPKHLITATGQRVTLRCSPRSGDLSVYWYQQSLDQGLQFLIQYYNGEERAKGNILERFSAQQFPDLHSELNLSSLELGDSALYFCASSVSPLPETQYFGPGTRLLVL.